This TCR beta chain was captured by sequencing in a study of T cells in Graves' hyperthyroidism and ophthalmopathy. From RNA transcripts, TCR beta CDR3 regions were amplified. TCR CDR3 underwent first-round RT-PCR with the HTBI primer set. Each CDR3 protein gets one entry after TCRdb re-called the multiplex PCR reads with MiXCR. Of fewer than 650,000 distinct CDR3 sequences in the sample, approximately 15% are singletons; the top ten hold around 7%. This clonotype occurred a few times. Sample: blood. The receptor's source is a woman younger than 35 with Graves' ophthalmopathy.

The CDR3 reads CASRGRTGTYPYEQYF. In DNA, the CDR3 is TGTGCCAGCAGGGGAAGAACCGGGACTTATCCCTACGAGCAGTACTTC. This sequence joins TRBV13 and TRBJ2-7; D possibly corresponds to TRBD2 (6 bases). In germline, CDR1 is PRHDT, CDR2 FYEKMQ (reference sequence). The CDR3 runs to 16 residues. Trimming took 6 bases from V and 2 from J, leaving 20 bases between them.